The rows below give T cell receptor beta chains drawn from one sample of a study of early stage breast cancer tumors. Sequencing was performed with immunoSEQ multiplex PCR; in TCRdb, only in-frame clones are kept and a portion is missing. The repertoire holds about 36,000 clones, with over 65% as singletons. Material for sequencing was blood. The origin of the receptors is a person between 60 and 69 years old with breast cancer. Both conserved end residues are part of each CDR3. Fields, in order: V gene, clone size, J gene, D gene, CDR3 protein, CDR3 DNA. A D gene is named only where the DNA matches it firmly. Clone size, where shown, is once, few, many, or a class for clones that have expanded.

v_gene: TRBV14
abundance: NA
j_gene: TRBJ2-3
d_gene: NA
CDR3aa: CASSQETLKADTQYF
CDR3nt: TGTGCCAGCAGCCAAGAGACACTCAAGGCAGATACGCAGTATTTT

v_gene: TRBV18
abundance: NA
j_gene: TRBJ2-5
d_gene: NA
CDR3aa: CASSQGLQETQYF
CDR3nt: TGTGCCAGCTCACAAGGCCTACAAGAGACCCAGTACTTC

v_gene: TRBV7-9
abundance: NA
j_gene: TRBJ1-1
d_gene: TRBD1
CDR3aa: CASSLDRGNTEAFF
CDR3nt: TGTGCCAGCAGCTTGGACAGGGGGAACACTGAAGCTTTCTTT

v_gene: TRBV2
abundance: NA
j_gene: TRBJ1-1
d_gene: NA
CDR3aa: CASGGYGTEAFF
CDR3nt: TGTGCCAGCGGGGGGTATGGCACTGAAGCTTTCTTT

v_gene: TRBV19
abundance: few
j_gene: TRBJ2-7
d_gene: NA
CDR3aa: CASGVRDGYEQYF
CDR3nt: TGTGCCAGTGGGGTGAGGGACGGCTACGAGCAGTACTTC

v_gene: TRBV7-9
abundance: NA
j_gene: TRBJ1-1
d_gene: NA
CDR3aa: CASSLVFGDRTEAFF
CDR3nt: TGTGCCAGCAGCTTAGTCTTTGGGGATCGGACTGAAGCTTTCTTT

v_gene: TRBV6-1
abundance: NA
j_gene: TRBJ1-4
d_gene: NA
CDR3aa: CASSGPPGFVAARDEKLFF
CDR3nt: TGTGCCAGCAGTGGCCCCCCCGGTTTTGTGGCGGCTAGGGATGAAAAACTGTTTTTT

v_gene: TRBV7-9
abundance: NA
j_gene: TRBJ2-2
d_gene: NA
CDR3aa: CASSLSGRGALAGELFF
CDR3nt: TGTGCCAGCAGCTTATCGGGCCGGGGGGCCCTCGCCGGGGAGCTGTTTTTT

v_gene: TRBV6-5
abundance: NA
j_gene: TRBJ1-1
d_gene: TRBD1
CDR3aa: CASSSGQGGMNTEAFF
CDR3nt: TGTGCCAGCAGTTCAGGACAGGGGGGTATGAACACTGAAGCTTTCTTT

v_gene: TRBV5-1
abundance: once
j_gene: TRBJ1-2
d_gene: TRBD1
CDR3aa: CASSLVGQGYGYTF
CDR3nt: TGCGCCAGCAGCTTGGTGGGACAGGGGTATGGCTACACCTTC

v_gene: TRBV5-1
abundance: NA
j_gene: TRBJ2-7
d_gene: NA
CDR3aa: CASSLGPSGKTYEQYF
CDR3nt: TGCGCCAGCAGCTTGGGTCCCTCGGGAAAGACCTACGAGCAGTACTTC

v_gene: TRBV4-1
abundance: NA
j_gene: TRBJ1-5
d_gene: NA
CDR3aa: CASSQSVTRGVNQPQHF
CDR3nt: TGCGCCAGCAGCCAAAGTGTGACGAGGGGTGTCAATCAGCCCCAGCATTTT

v_gene: TRBV19
abundance: NA
j_gene: TRBJ2-1
d_gene: TRBD2
CDR3aa: CASSPDGLADNEQFF
CDR3nt: TGTGCCAGTAGTCCCGACGGACTAGCGGACAATGAGCAGTTCTTC

v_gene: TRBV2
abundance: NA
j_gene: TRBJ1-1
d_gene: TRBD1
CDR3aa: CASLRTGGAFF
CDR3nt: TGTGCCAGCTTAAGGACAGGGGGAGCTTTCTTT

v_gene: TRBV4-1
abundance: NA
j_gene: TRBJ2-6
d_gene: TRBD2
CDR3aa: CASSQDGAGGLGANVLTF
CDR3nt: TGCGCCAGCAGCCAAGATGGAGCGGGGGGGCTTGGGGCCAACGTCCTGACTTTC

v_gene: TRBV19
abundance: NA
j_gene: TRBJ1-2
d_gene: TRBD1
CDR3aa: CASISTVTGVGYTF
CDR3nt: TGTGCCAGTATAAGTACAGTCACAGGGGTTGGCTACACCTTC

v_gene: TRBV18
abundance: NA
j_gene: TRBJ2-1
d_gene: NA
CDR3aa: CASSPSGLAASSYNEQFF
CDR3nt: TGTGCCAGCTCACCGAGTGGGTTAGCGGCTAGCTCCTACAATGAGCAGTTCTTC

v_gene: TRBV7-9
abundance: NA
j_gene: TRBJ2-3
d_gene: NA
CDR3aa: CASSLKRNTQYF
CDR3nt: TGTGCCAGCAGCTTAAAGCGCAATACGCAGTATTTT

v_gene: TRBV6-6
abundance: NA
j_gene: TRBJ1-6
d_gene: NA
CDR3aa: CASSPPTDSPLHF
CDR3nt: TGTGCCAGCAGTCCCCCTACCGATTCACCCCTCCACTTT

v_gene: TRBV5-6
abundance: NA
j_gene: TRBJ1-5
d_gene: NA
CDR3aa: CASSLGTANQPQHF
CDR3nt: TGTGCCAGCAGCTTGGGGACAGCAAATCAGCCCCAGCATTTT

v_gene: TRBV2
abundance: NA
j_gene: TRBJ2-1
d_gene: TRBD2
CDR3aa: CASSEARGGNEQFF
CDR3nt: TGTGCCAGCAGTGAAGCGCGGGGGGGCAATGAGCAGTTCTTC

v_gene: TRBV15
abundance: NA
j_gene: TRBJ1-5
d_gene: NA
CDR3aa: CATSSRPGGNQPQHF
CDR3nt: TGTGCCACCAGCAGCCGACCCGGAGGGAATCAGCCCCAGCATTTT

v_gene: TRBV6-6
abundance: NA
j_gene: TRBJ2-3
d_gene: TRBD1
CDR3aa: CASSGTGRTDTQYF
CDR3nt: TGTGCCAGCAGCGGGACAGGGCGCACAGATACGCAGTATTTT

v_gene: TRBV2
abundance: NA
j_gene: TRBJ2-2
d_gene: TRBD1
CDR3aa: CASSRQGGTGELFF
CDR3nt: TGTGCCAGCAGTCGACAGGGGGGCACCGGGGAGCTGTTTTTT

v_gene: TRBV5-1
abundance: NA
j_gene: TRBJ2-5
d_gene: TRBD2
CDR3aa: CASSLAGGETQYF
CDR3nt: TGCGCCAGCAGCTTGGCGGGGGGAGAGACCCAGTACTTC

v_gene: TRBV9
abundance: NA
j_gene: TRBJ2-5
d_gene: NA
CDR3aa: CASSATLRETQYF
CDR3nt: TGTGCCAGCAGCGCAACCCTCAGGGAGACCCAGTACTTC

v_gene: TRBV18
abundance: NA
j_gene: TRBJ2-5
d_gene: NA
CDR3aa: CASSPPAAPVGTQYF
CDR3nt: TGTGCCAGCTCACCACCTGCCGCTCCCGTTGGGACCCAGTACTTC

v_gene: TRBV21-1
abundance: NA
j_gene: TRBJ1-1
d_gene: NA
CDR3aa: CASSPPLRQSNTEAFF
CDR3nt: TGTGCCAGCAGCCCACCCCTGCGACAGAGCAACACTGAAGCTTTCTTT

v_gene: TRBV5-1
abundance: NA
j_gene: TRBJ2-5
d_gene: TRBD2
CDR3aa: CASSRPPSGSQETQYF
CDR3nt: TGCGCCAGCAGCCGCCCCCCTAGCGGGTCCCAAGAGACCCAGTACTTC

v_gene: TRBV7-2
abundance: few
j_gene: TRBJ1-1
d_gene: TRBD1
CDR3aa: CASSHRTGRLNTEAFF
CDR3nt: TGTGCCAGCAGCCACCGGACAGGTCGGCTGAACACTGAAGCTTTCTTT

v_gene: TRBV28
abundance: NA
j_gene: TRBJ1-1
d_gene: NA
CDR3aa: CASSPPRNTEAFF
CDR3nt: TGTGCCAGCAGTCCACCCCGGAACACTGAAGCTTTCTTT

v_gene: TRBV6-5
abundance: NA
j_gene: TRBJ2-1
d_gene: TRBD2
CDR3aa: CASRQSGSAEQFF
CDR3nt: TGTGCCAGCAGGCAAAGCGGGAGCGCTGAGCAGTTCTTC

v_gene: TRBV5-1
abundance: NA
j_gene: TRBJ2-1
d_gene: NA
CDR3aa: CASSLPSQGSYNEQFF
CDR3nt: TGCGCCAGCAGCTTACCCTCTCAAGGTTCCTACAATGAGCAGTTCTTC

v_gene: TRBV9
abundance: few
j_gene: TRBJ1-3
d_gene: NA
CDR3aa: CASRSAAGNTIYF
CDR3nt: TGTGCCAGCAGGTCGGCGGCTGGAAACACCATATATTTT

v_gene: TRBV7-6
abundance: NA
j_gene: TRBJ2-7
d_gene: TRBD2
CDR3aa: CASSLNSGSVSEQYF
CDR3nt: TGTGCCAGCAGCTTAAATAGCGGGAGTGTTAGCGAGCAGTACTTC

v_gene: TRBV4-1
abundance: NA
j_gene: TRBJ2-2
d_gene: NA
CDR3aa: CASSLLLGSNTGELFF
CDR3nt: TGCGCCAGCAGCCTCCTTCTGGGGTCCAACACCGGGGAGCTGTTTTTT

v_gene: TRBV28
abundance: NA
j_gene: TRBJ2-7
d_gene: TRBD1
CDR3aa: CASSPPGQGAYEQYF
CDR3nt: TGTGCCAGCAGTCCCCCCGGACAGGGCGCCTACGAGCAGTACTTC

v_gene: TRBV12-5
abundance: NA
j_gene: TRBJ1-1
d_gene: NA
CDR3aa: CASGSFSEAFF
CDR3nt: TGTGCTAGTGGTTCGTTCTCTGAAGCTTTCTTT

v_gene: TRBV5-4
abundance: NA
j_gene: TRBJ2-1
d_gene: NA
CDR3aa: CASSLAAGAYNEQFF
CDR3nt: TGTGCCAGCAGCTTGGCGGCGGGGGCATACAATGAGCAGTTCTTC

v_gene: TRBV6-6
abundance: NA
j_gene: TRBJ1-4
d_gene: NA
CDR3aa: CASSYIGPPGSVFF
CDR3nt: TGTGCCAGCAGTTACATCGGACCCCCCGGCTCGGTGTTTTTT

v_gene: TRBV5-8
abundance: NA
j_gene: TRBJ1-2
d_gene: NA
CDR3aa: CASSLVGVAGASVYTF
CDR3nt: TGTGCCAGCAGCTTGGTAGGTGTGGCAGGCGCAAGCGTCTACACCTTC

v_gene: TRBV5-1
abundance: NA
j_gene: TRBJ2-1
d_gene: TRBD1
CDR3aa: CASSRTGLDEQFF
CDR3nt: TGCGCCAGCAGCCGGACAGGGTTGGATGAGCAGTTCTTC

v_gene: TRBV5-4
abundance: NA
j_gene: TRBJ2-5
d_gene: TRBD2
CDR3aa: CASSAGTSQETQYF
CDR3nt: TGTGCCAGCAGCGCCGGGACTAGCCAAGAGACCCAGTACTTC

v_gene: TRBV4-1
abundance: few
j_gene: TRBJ1-1
d_gene: TRBD1
CDR3aa: CATFGQESLKAFF
CDR3nt: TGCGCCACTTTCGGACAGGAGAGTCTGAAAGCTTTCTTT

v_gene: TRBV2
abundance: NA
j_gene: TRBJ2-6
d_gene: NA
CDR3aa: CAGALVGSGANVLTF
CDR3nt: TGTGCCGGAGCACTTGTAGGGTCTGGGGCCAACGTCCTGACTTTC

v_gene: TRBV28
abundance: NA
j_gene: TRBJ1-5
d_gene: TRBD1
CDR3aa: CASSLSTGGRSNQPQHF
CDR3nt: TGTGCCAGCAGTTTGTCCACAGGGGGCAGAAGCAATCAGCCCCAGCATTTT

v_gene: TRBV6-1
abundance: NA
j_gene: TRBJ1-1
d_gene: NA
CDR3aa: CASSEPGGGTEAFF
CDR3nt: TGTGCCAGCAGTGAGCCGGGGGGGGGCACTGAAGCTTTCTTT

v_gene: TRBV5-1
abundance: NA
j_gene: TRBJ1-1
d_gene: TRBD1
CDR3aa: CASGDRWDTEAFF
CDR3nt: TGCGCCAGCGGGGACAGGTGGGACACTGAAGCTTTCTTT

v_gene: TRBV5-5
abundance: NA
j_gene: TRBJ2-7
d_gene: NA
CDR3aa: CASSLGTGDSYEQYF
CDR3nt: TGTGCCAGCAGCTTGGGGACGGGGGATTCCTACGAGCAGTACTTC

v_gene: TRBV11-2
abundance: NA
j_gene: TRBJ2-1
d_gene: NA
CDR3aa: CASSPFPPNGRNNEQFF
CDR3nt: TGTGCCAGCAGCCCATTCCCCCCAAACGGACGAAACAATGAGCAGTTCTTC

v_gene: TRBV6-1
abundance: NA
j_gene: TRBJ2-7
d_gene: TRBD1
CDR3aa: CASSTGGKAYEQYF
CDR3nt: TGTGCCAGCAGCACAGGGGGAAAGGCCTACGAGCAGTACTTC

v_gene: TRBV18
abundance: NA
j_gene: TRBJ2-5
d_gene: NA
CDR3aa: CASSPRVERQGEETQYF
CDR3nt: TGTGCCAGCTCACCACGAGTGGAGAGGCAGGGCGAAGAGACCCAGTACTTC

v_gene: TRBV10-3
abundance: few
j_gene: TRBJ2-5
d_gene: NA
CDR3aa: CAISVGETQYF
CDR3nt: TGTGCCATCAGTGTGGGGGAGACCCAGTACTTC

v_gene: TRBV2
abundance: NA
j_gene: TRBJ2-7
d_gene: TRBD1
CDR3aa: CAGQTGAFYEQYF
CDR3nt: TGTGCCGGTCAGACAGGGGCCTTCTACGAGCAGTACTTC

v_gene: TRBV6-6
abundance: NA
j_gene: TRBJ1-1
d_gene: NA
CDR3aa: CASSPGLEAFF
CDR3nt: TGTGCCAGCAGCCCCGGCCTAGAAGCTTTCTTT

v_gene: TRBV7-9
abundance: NA
j_gene: TRBJ2-2
d_gene: NA
CDR3aa: CASSSRFVGTGELFF
CDR3nt: TGTGCCAGCAGCTCCCGGTTTGTCGGCACCGGGGAGCTGTTTTTT

v_gene: TRBV4-1
abundance: NA
j_gene: TRBJ2-3
d_gene: NA
CDR3aa: CASSLGPREIMADTQYF
CDR3nt: TGCGCCAGCAGCTTAGGGCCCCGCGAAATCATGGCAGATACGCAGTATTTT